The 8 T cell receptor beta chains below all came from one sample that was sequenced in a study of T cell repertoires in cytomegalovirus infection. TCRdb used MiXCR to reprocess the reads, holding one entry per CDR3 protein. The sample yields 750,000 to 950,000 distinct CDR3 sequences, 25% to 30% seen once. The antigens of these receptors remain unknown. Sequences were derived from cultured CD8+ T cells from PBMCs, sampled from culture after CMV antigen stimulation. The receptor source for this set is a human donor in good health (CMV status not recorded). Some clones in this sample may be carry-over from other donors' samples.

The V gene is TRBV4-3, the J gene TRBJ2-1; D possibly corresponds to TRBD2 (5 bases). Germline-derived CDR1 and CDR2 are LGHNA and YSLEER. CDR3 size: 15 residues. With 1 base removed from V and 2 bases from J, the gap between germline ends came to 9 bases. For the CDR3, the DNA is TGCGCCAGCAGCCAAGCGGGGTTGCCCTACAATGAGCAGTTCTTC. Translated, it gives CASSQAGLPYNEQFF.

This clonotype was recorded many times. The genes are TRBV6-1 and TRBJ1-5; D remains unclear. The V and J ends lost 6 bases and 2 bases respectively, with 14 bases between them. The CDR3 is made up of 15 amino acids. Germline-derived CDR1 and CDR2 are MNHNS and SASEGT. For the CDR3, the DNA is TGTGCCAGCAGCTCAAGTAGGGATGGCAATCAGCCCCAGCATTTT. It specifies CASSSSRDGNQPQHF.

This chain links TRBV15 with TRBJ1-2; a weak D match, TRBD1 (6 bases). Per the germline V gene, CDR1 is LNHNV and CDR2 is YYDKDF (reference sequence). The V end lost 0 bases, the J end lost 2 bases, and 13 bases lay between the germline ends. The CDR3 sequence is 16 residues long. CDR3 DNA sequence: TGTGCCACCAGCAGAGATTATGGGCAGGGGAACTATGGCTACACCTTC. Translated: CATSRDYGQGNYGYTF.

This clonotype was recorded a few times. The chain carries TRBV27 and TRBJ2-3; the D gene is possibly TRBD2 (6 bases). The length of the CDR3 is 17 residues. V shed 5 bases and J shed 5 bases, with 23 bases lying between them. CDR1 is MNHEY, CDR2 SMNVEV, per germline (reference sequence). The CDR3 nucleotides read TGTGCCAGCAGTCCCCTGGGGGGTGCCCACACAGGAGATACGCAGTATTTT. Translation: CASSPLGGAHTGDTQYF.

This clonotype has a handful of counts. This chain links TRBV5-3 with TRBJ2-3; TRBD1 matches 10 bases. TRBV5-3 is sorted into the ORF group, with uncertain function. Trimming took 8 bases from V and 4 from J; bases not matched to a gene: 13. The CDR3 contains 16 residues. The CDR3 loop is CASSPSGTGVSDTQYF. For the CDR3, the DNA is TGTGCCAGCAGCCCTTCGGGGACAGGGGTATCAGATACGCAGTATTTT.

The rearrangement joins TRBV6-5 to TRBJ2-5; D remains ambiguous. The CDR3 is made up of 13 amino acids. CDR1 is MNHEY and CDR2 is SVGAGI in the germline V gene. V lost 9 bases and J 0 bases, leaving 11 bases between the germline ends. The CDR3 nucleotides read TGTGCCAGTGCCAGTCTGTACCAAGAGACCCAGTACTTC. Protein sequence: CASASLYQETQYF.

V gene TRBV10-3 combines with J gene TRBJ2-7; possible D gene TRBD1, 6 bases. Germline V gene data show CDR1 as ENHRY and CDR2 as SYGVKD. The CDR3 loop spans 19 amino acids. Trimming removed 0 bases from V and 1 base from J, with 22 bases in between. The CDR3 here is CAISESRQALPALSYEQYF. For the CDR3, the DNA is TGTGCCATCAGTGAGTCAAGACAGGCTCTGCCGGCGTTATCCTACGAGCAGTACTTC.

This chain joins TRBV2 and TRBJ2-3; no firm D call. V shed 7 bases and J shed 2 bases, with 19 bases lying between them. The CDR3 spans 16 residues. Germline CDR1 SNHLY, CDR2 FYNNEI. CDR3 sequence reads: CASKMPNVGNTDTQYF. The CDR3 nucleotides are TGTGCCAGCAAGATGCCTAATGTAGGGAACACAGATACGCAGTATTTT.